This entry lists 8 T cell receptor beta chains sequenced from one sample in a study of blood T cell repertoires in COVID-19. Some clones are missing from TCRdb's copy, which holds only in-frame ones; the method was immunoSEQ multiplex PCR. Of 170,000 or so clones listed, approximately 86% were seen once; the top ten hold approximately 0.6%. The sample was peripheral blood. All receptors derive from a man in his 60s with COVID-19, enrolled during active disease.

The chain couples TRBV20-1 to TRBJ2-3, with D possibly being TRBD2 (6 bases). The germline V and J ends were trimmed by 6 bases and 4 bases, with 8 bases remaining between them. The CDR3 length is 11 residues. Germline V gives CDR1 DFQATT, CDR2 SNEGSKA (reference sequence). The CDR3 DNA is TGCAGTGCCGGGGGAGCAGATACGCAGTATTTT. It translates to CSAGGADTQYF.

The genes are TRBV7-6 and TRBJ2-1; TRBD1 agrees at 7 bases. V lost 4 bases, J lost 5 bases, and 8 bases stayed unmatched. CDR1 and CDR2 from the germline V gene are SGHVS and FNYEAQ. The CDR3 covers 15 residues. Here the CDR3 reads CASSSSVQGNNEQFF. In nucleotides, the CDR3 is TGTGCCAGCAGCTCATCGGTACAGGGGAACAATGAGCAGTTCTTC.

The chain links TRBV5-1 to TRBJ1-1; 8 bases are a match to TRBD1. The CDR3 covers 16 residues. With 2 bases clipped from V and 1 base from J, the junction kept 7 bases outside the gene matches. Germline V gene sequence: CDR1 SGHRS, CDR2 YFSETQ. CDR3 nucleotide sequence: TGCGCCAGCAGCTTACCGACAGGGGCGTCGAACACTGAAGCTTTCTTT. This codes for CASSLPTGASNTEAFF. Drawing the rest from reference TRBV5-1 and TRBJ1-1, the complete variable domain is KAGVTQTPRYLIKTRGQQVTLSCSPISGHRSVSWYQQTPGQGLQFLFEYFSETQRNKGNFPGRFSGRQFSNSRSEMNVSTLELGDSALYLCASSLPTGASNTEAFFGQGTRLTVV.

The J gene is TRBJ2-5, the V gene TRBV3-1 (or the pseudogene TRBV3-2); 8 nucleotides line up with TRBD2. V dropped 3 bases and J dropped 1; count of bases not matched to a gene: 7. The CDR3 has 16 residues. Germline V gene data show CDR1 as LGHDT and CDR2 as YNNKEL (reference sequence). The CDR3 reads CASSQGSGTSQETQYF. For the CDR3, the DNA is TGTGCCAGCAGCCAGGGTAGCGGGACTTCCCAAGAGACCCAGTACTTC.

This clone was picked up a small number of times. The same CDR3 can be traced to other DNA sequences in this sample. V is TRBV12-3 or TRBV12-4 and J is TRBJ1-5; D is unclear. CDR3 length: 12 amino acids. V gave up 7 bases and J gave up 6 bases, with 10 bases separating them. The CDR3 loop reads CASTLPGQPQHF. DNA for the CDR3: TGTGCCAGCACCCTACCGGGTCAGCCCCAGCATTTT.

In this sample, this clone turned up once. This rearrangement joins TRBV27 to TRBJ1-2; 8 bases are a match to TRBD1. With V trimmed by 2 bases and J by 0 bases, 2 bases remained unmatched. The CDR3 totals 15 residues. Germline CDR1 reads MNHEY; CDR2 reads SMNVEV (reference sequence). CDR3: CASSLMTGANYGYTF. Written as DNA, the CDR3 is TGTGCCAGCAGTTTAATGACAGGGGCTAACTATGGCTACACCTTC.

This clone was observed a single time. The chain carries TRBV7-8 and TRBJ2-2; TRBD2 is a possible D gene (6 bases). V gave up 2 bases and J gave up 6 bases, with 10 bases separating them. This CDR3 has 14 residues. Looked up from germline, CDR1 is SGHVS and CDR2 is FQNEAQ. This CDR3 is CASSLLGGPGELFF. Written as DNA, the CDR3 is TGTGCCAGCAGCTTACTAGGAGGGCCCGGGGAGCTGTTTTTT.

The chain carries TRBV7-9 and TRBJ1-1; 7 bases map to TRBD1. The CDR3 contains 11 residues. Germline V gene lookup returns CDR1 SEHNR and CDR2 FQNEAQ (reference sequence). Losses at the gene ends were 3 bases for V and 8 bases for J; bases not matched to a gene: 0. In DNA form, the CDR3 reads TGTGCCAGCAGCTTGACAGGGGAAGCTTTCTTT. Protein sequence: CASSLTGEAFF.